The rows below give T cell receptor beta chains drawn from one sample of a study of T-cell reconstitution after alpha-beta-depleted transplantation in children. TCRdb redid the calling of the PCR reads with MiXCR, one entry per CDR3 protein. The data hold over 400,000 distinct CDR3 sequences, with 43% observed a single time. The input for sequencing was PBMCs, taken before TCRalphabeta/CD19-depleted stem cell transplant. These receptors all stem from a girl aged 2-9 years with aplastic anemia, due to receive a stem cell transplant. Each CDR3 is given with its conserved first and last residue. Fields, in order: D gene, CDR3 length, V gene, clone size, J gene, CDR3 protein, CDR3 DNA. The D gene is left open where the match is weak. A clone size is listed for some rows: how often the clone was seen (once, few, many), or a class if it is expanded.

TRBD2	17	TRBV5-1	.	TRBJ2-1	CASSLMGGGRVNNEQFF	TGCGCCAGCAGCTTGATGGGGGGCGGGAGGGTCAACAATGAGCAGTTCTTC
.	14	TRBV20-1	many	TRBJ2-5	CSAPLGGSQETQYF	TGCAGTGCTCCTCTGGGGGGCAGCCAAGAGACCCAGTACTTC
TRBD2	15	TRBV6-1	many	TRBJ2-1	CASSEFWTSGIKQFF	TGTGCCAGCAGTGAATTCTGGACTAGCGGGATAAAGCAGTTCTTC
.	15	TRBV5-1	.	TRBJ2-5	CASSSRSREQETQYF	TGCGCCAGCAGCTCAAGGTCAAGGGAGCAAGAGACCCAGTACTTC
.	14	TRBV19	.	TRBJ1-5	CASSIPGGNQPQHF	TGTGCCAGTAGTATACCTGGGGGAAATCAGCCCCAGCATTTT
.	16	TRBV2	many	TRBJ2-1	CASSESTYRGGNEQFF	TGTGCCAGCAGTGAAAGTACCTACAGGGGGGGCAATGAGCAGTTCTTC
.	15	TRBV6-1	.	TRBJ2-1	CASRKGELPYNEQFF	TGTGCCAGCAGGAAGGGCGAACTCCCCTACAATGAGCAGTTCTTC
TRBD1	16	TRBV5-1	.	TRBJ2-5	CASSAGTGYWRETQYF	TGCGCCAGCAGCGCCGGGACAGGGTACTGGAGAGAGACCCAGTACTTC
.	13	TRBV6-5	.	TRBJ1-2	CASSYSIDYGYTF	TGTGCCAGCAGTTACTCGATTGACTATGGCTACACCTTC
TRBD2	14	TRBV20-1	once	TRBJ2-7	CSAGLAAVTYEQYF	TGCAGTGCTGGACTAGCCGCCGTGACCTACGAGCAGTACTTC
.	14	TRBV7-9	.	TRBJ1-1	CASSLFRDGTEAFF	TGTGCCAGCAGCTTATTTCGGGACGGGACTGAAGCTTTCTTT
.	12	TRBV29-1	.	TRBJ2-5	CSVEQGKETQYF	TGCAGCGTTGAACAGGGCAAAGAGACCCAGTACTTC
.	12	TRBV30	few	TRBJ2-2	CAWSVLVGELFF	TGTGCCTGGAGTGTACTAGTCGGGGAGCTGTTTTTT
.	17	TRBV5-1	.	TRBJ2-1	CASSLKEDGSSYNEQFF	TGCGCCAGCAGCTTGAAGGAGGACGGGAGTTCCTACAATGAGCAGTTCTTC
.	13	TRBV20-1	.	TRBJ1-5	CSASAGRLDAQHF	TGCAGTGCTAGCGCAGGTCGGTTGGACGCCCAGCATTTT
TRBD2	17	TRBV7-9	.	TRBJ2-5	CASSLAISQRGRETQYF	TGTGCCAGCAGCTTAGCGATATCCCAGCGGGGACGGGAGACCCAGTACTTC
.	12	TRBV12-3/TRBV12-4	many	TRBJ2-5	CASSLREETQYF	TGTGCCAGCAGCTTAAGAGAAGAGACCCAGTACTTC
TRBD2	19	TRBV28	.	TRBJ2-1	CASSPLQSGEGGSRDEQFF	TGTGCCAGCAGTCCTCTGCAGTCGGGGGAGGGAGGGAGTAGGGATGAGCAGTTCTTC
.	15	TRBV20-1	.	TRBJ2-1	CSASPPRVTRNEQFF	TGCAGTGCTAGTCCACCTAGAGTAACGCGCAATGAGCAGTTCTTC
.	13	TRBV5-6	.	TRBJ1-1	CASSLVSTGEAFF	TGTGCCAGCAGCTTGGTATCCACGGGTGAAGCTTTCTTT
.	13	TRBV18	once	TRBJ2-1	CASSTRKDNEQFF	TGTGCCAGCTCAACAAGGAAAGACAATGAGCAGTTCTTC
.	14	TRBV12-3/TRBV12-4	.	TRBJ1-1	CASSRGTLGAEAFF	TGTGCCAGCAGTCGGGGGACCCTCGGCGCTGAAGCTTTCTTT
TRBD2	19	TRBV5-1	few	TRBJ2-2	CASSFRGLAGPRDTGELFF	TGCGCCAGCAGCTTCCGGGGACTAGCGGGGCCCCGAGACACCGGGGAGCTGTTTTTT
TRBD2	19	TRBV3-1	.	TRBJ2-3	CASSPRGVRASGRMDTQYF	TGTGCCAGCAGCCCCCGAGGTGTCAGGGCTAGCGGGAGAATGGATACGCAGTATTTT
.	12	TRBV29-1	.	TRBJ2-1	CSASNPYNEQFF	TGCAGCGCCTCTAACCCGTACAATGAGCAGTTCTTC
.	16	TRBV5-1	.	TRBJ2-5	CASCTGGGAIQETQYF	TGCGCCAGCTGCACCGGCGGGGGCGCCATCCAAGAGACCCAGTACTTC
.	16	TRBV6-1	.	TRBJ1-5	CASSDSRRASNQPQHF	TGTGCCAGCAGTGATAGTAGGCGGGCGAGCAATCAGCCCCAGCATTTT
TRBD2	16	TRBV5-1	.	TRBJ2-5	CASSLQLAGGQETQYF	TGCGCCAGCAGCCTACAACTAGCGGGAGGGCAAGAGACCCAGTACTTC
.	13	TRBV29-1	many	TRBJ1-4	CSVERGTNEKLFF	TGCAGCGTTGAAAGGGGGACTAATGAAAAACTGTTTTTT
.	15	TRBV27	.	TRBJ1-1	CASSSSQARSTEAFF	TGTGCCAGCAGTTCTTCACAGGCGAGGAGCACTGAAGCTTTCTTT
.	14	TRBV29-1	.	TRBJ2-3	CSVDWGTGTDTQYF	TGCAGCGTTGATTGGGGGACGGGCACAGATACGCAGTATTTT
.	12	TRBV6-5	many	TRBJ2-4	CASTRMKNIQYF	TGTGCCAGCACTAGGATGAAAAACATTCAGTACTTC
.	13	TRBV29-1	many	TRBJ2-2	CSVGTANTGELFF	TGCAGCGTTGGGACAGCTAACACCGGGGAGCTGTTTTTT
TRBD2	15	TRBV5-1	many	TRBJ2-7	CASSLVLAGASEQYF	TGCGCCAGCAGCTTGGTGCTAGCGGGAGCAAGCGAGCAGTACTTC
TRBD1	14	TRBV20-1	.	TRBJ2-7	CSALTGTGDYEQYF	TGCAGTGCTTTGACCGGGACAGGGGATTACGAGCAGTACTTC
.	13	TRBV24-1	.	TRBJ2-7	CATVINQGYEQYF	TGTGCCACCGTTATCAATCAGGGCTACGAGCAGTACTTC
TRBD2	15	TRBV19	few	TRBJ2-1	CASTPRDGRASEQFF	TGTGCCAGTACCCCACGTGACGGGAGGGCCAGTGAGCAGTTCTTC
TRBD2	15	TRBV29-1	.	TRBJ2-3	CSVEDPRLAGDTQYF	TGCAGCGTTGAAGATCCTAGACTAGCCGGAGATACGCAGTATTTT
.	15	TRBV20-1	.	TRBJ2-5	CSATLPDGRQETQYF	TGCAGTGCTACACTCCCAGACGGAAGACAAGAGACCCAGTACTTC
.	14	TRBV12-3/TRBV12-4	once	TRBJ1-6	CASSPGALNSPLHF	TGTGCCAGCAGCCCAGGGGCGTTGAATTCACCCCTCCACTTT
.	17	TRBV12-3/TRBV12-4	many	TRBJ2-1	CASSLAGTLTSNNEQFF	TGTGCCAGCAGTTTAGCGGGGACTTTGACCTCCAACAATGAGCAGTTCTTC
TRBD1	13	TRBV30	.	TRBJ2-5	CAWNIQGAKTQYF	TGTGCCTGGAACATCCAGGGGGCGAAGACCCAGTACTTC
TRBD1	15	TRBV10-1	many	TRBJ2-7	CASSEPGQGSYEQYF	TGCGCCAGCAGTGAGCCGGGACAGGGAAGTTACGAGCAGTACTTC
.	15	TRBV19	few	TRBJ2-1	CASRYDRSSYNEQFF	TGTGCCAGTCGATACGACAGGAGCTCCTACAATGAGCAGTTCTTC
TRBD2	14	TRBV20-1	.	TRBJ2-1	CSATTSGRGHEQFF	TGCAGTGCAACGACTAGCGGGAGAGGTCATGAGCAGTTCTTC
.	16	TRBV20-1	many	TRBJ1-1	CSARDRITGMNTEAFF	TGCAGTGCTAGAGATCGGATAACGGGGATGAACACTGAAGCTTTCTTT
.	14	TRBV20-1	.	TRBJ2-3	CSASGRLSTDTQYF	TGCAGTGCGTCCGGGCGGCTTAGCACAGATACGCAGTATTTT
.	13	TRBV28	many	TRBJ1-1	CASSWRGDTEAFF	TGTGCCAGCAGTTGGCGAGGGGACACTGAAGCTTTCTTT
.	14	TRBV28	.	TRBJ1-1	CASSFRGGLTEAFF	TGTGCCAGCAGTTTTCGAGGAGGGCTTACTGAAGCTTTCTTT
.	15	TRBV7-2	.	TRBJ2-2	CASSLELGPPGELFF	TGTGCCAGCAGCTTAGAGTTGGGCCCGCCCGGGGAGCTGTTTTTT
TRBD2	15	TRBV12-3/TRBV12-4	.	TRBJ2-1	CASSLVGGAYNEQFF	TGTGCCAGCAGTTTAGTCGGGGGGGCCTACAATGAGCAGTTCTTC
.	13	TRBV5-1	.	TRBJ2-1	CASRQEIYNEQFF	TGCGCCAGCAGGCAGGAGATCTACAATGAGCAGTTCTTC